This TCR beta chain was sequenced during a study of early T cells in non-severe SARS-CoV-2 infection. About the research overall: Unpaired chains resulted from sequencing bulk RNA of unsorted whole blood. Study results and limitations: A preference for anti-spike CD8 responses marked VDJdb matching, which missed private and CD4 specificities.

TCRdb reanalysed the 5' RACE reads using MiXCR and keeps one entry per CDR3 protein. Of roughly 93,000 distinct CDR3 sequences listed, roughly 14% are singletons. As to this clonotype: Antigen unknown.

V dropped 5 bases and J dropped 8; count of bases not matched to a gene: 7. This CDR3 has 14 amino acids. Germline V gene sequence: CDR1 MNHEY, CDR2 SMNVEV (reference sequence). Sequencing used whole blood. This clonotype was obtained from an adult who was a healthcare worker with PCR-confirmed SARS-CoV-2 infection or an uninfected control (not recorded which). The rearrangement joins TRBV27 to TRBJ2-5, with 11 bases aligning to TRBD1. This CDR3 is CASSRGQGAPTQYF. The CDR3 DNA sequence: TGTGCCAGCAGTAGAGGACAGGGGGCTCCTACCCAGTACTTC.